One sample yielded the 14 T cell receptor beta chains listed below, sequenced in a study of CD8+CD57+ T cells in acquired aplastic anemia. Profiles of TCR beta VDJ and CDR3 were generated from a genomic DNA template. MiXCR was run by TCRdb on the reads, yielding one entry per CDR3 protein. The sample has hundreds of thousands of distinct CDR3 sequences, around 72% seen once. Sequencing input: sorted CD4+, CD8+, or CD8+CD57+ T cells (not recorded which) from PBMCs. The receptors stem from a human donor in good health, serving as a control.

About this clonotype: Its ends do not fully match the called genes, so a read error is possible. This rearrangement joins TRBV19 to TRBJ1-4; no clear D. The CDR3 sequence is 12 residues long. Germline V CDR1 and CDR2: LNHDA, SQIVND (reference sequence). CDR3 in DNA: TGTGCCAGTAGGACGGCTGGTGAAGAACTGTTTTTT. Translating it yields CASRTAGEELFF.

In this sample, this clonotype turned up many times. The CDR3 spells CASSLEGQGVLHF. The DNA for the CDR3 is TGTGCCAGCAGCTTAGAAGGACAAGGGGTCCTCCACTTT. This sequence joins TRBV7-2 and TRBJ1-6, with D perhaps matching TRBD1 (5 bases). Germline V gene lookup returns CDR1 SGHTA and CDR2 FQGNSA. The CDR3 sequence is 13 residues long. V was clipped by 1 base and J by 15 bases, with 13 bases between them.

For this clonotype: Without the conserved terminal phenylalanine or tryptophan, this CDR3 likely stems from a read error. The rearrangement links TRBV7-2 to TRBJ1-2, with unresolved D. From germline, CDR1 is SGHTA and CDR2 FQGNSA. V was clipped by 5 bases and J by 10 bases, with 17 bases between them. The CDR3 totals 13 residues. CDR3 DNA: TGTGCCAGCAGCCAGTACGTTGGGTATAACTACACCTAC. The encoded protein is CASSQYVGYNYTY.

About this clonotype: A read error may produce the germline difference seen at one junction end. The J gene is TRBJ1-1, the V gene TRBV7-2; D unclear. The germline V gene has CDR1 SGHTA and CDR2 FQGNSA. The CDR3 covers 13 residues. The CDR3 here is CASSLASETQDFF. In DNA, the CDR3 is TGTGCCAGCAGCCTAGCTAGTGAGACCCAGGATTTCTTT.

The CDR3 DNA reads TGTGCCAGCAGGGGCTCGGATAGGTTAGCCTACGAGCAGTACTTC. Protein product: CASRGSDRLAYEQYF. The J gene is TRBJ2-7, the V gene TRBV5-4; D ambiguous. Germline CDR1 SGHNT, CDR2 YYREEE (reference sequence). V was trimmed by 5 bases and J by 2 bases, leaving 17 bases between them. This CDR3 is 15 amino acids long.

Comment on this clonotype: A read error may account for a junction end that differs from germline. The chain couples TRBV10-2 to TRBJ2-5, with D unclear. This CDR3 contains 14 residues. Germline assignment: CDR1 WSHSY and CDR2 SAAADI. CDR3 sequence reads: CATSDGPPDTAEYF. The CDR3 coding sequence is TGTGCCACCAGTGATGGCCCCCCGGATACCGCCGAGTACTTC.

This clonotype was counted at least ten times. The chain links TRBV12-5 to TRBJ2-5; 9 bases are shared with TRBD2. V gave up 2 bases and J gave up 2 bases; unmatched junction bases: 9. The CDR3 is made up of 17 amino acids. In germline, CDR1 is LGHNT, CDR2 FRNRAP. In nucleotides, the CDR3 is TGTGCTAGTGGTTTGCAACGACTAGCGGCGTATCAAGAGACCCAGTACTTC. Translating it yields CASGLQRLAAYQETQYF.

About this clonotype: Since the CDR3 does not end with the conserved phenylalanine or tryptophan, this likely comes from a read error. It is unclear where the CDR3 begins or ends on the DNA, so no DNA is shown, and the CDR3 is as TCRdb lists it. The chain combines TRBV9 with TRBJ1-2; no check of the table's D call, TRBD1, against the DNA was made. Counting both end residues, the CDR3 totals 12 amino acids. Germline values: CDR1 SGDLS, CDR2 YYNGEE. The CDR3 loop reads CASSVQSSGANV.

This chain joins TRBV7-9 and TRBJ1-6, with a tentative D call TRBD1 (6 bases). Germline V gene sequence: CDR1 SEHNR, CDR2 FQNEAQ (reference sequence). V was shortened by 5 bases and J by 10 bases, with 21 bases between the two germline ends. This CDR3 contains 16 residues. For the CDR3, the DNA is TGTGCCAGCAGCGGGGGACAAGCCGAGTGGAAATCACCCCTCCACTTT. Its translation: CASSGGQAEWKSPLHF.

The chain is built from TRBV3-1 and TRBJ1-4; D is possibly TRBD1 (6 bases). The CDR3 consists of 15 residues. Germline CDR1 is LGHDT and CDR2 is YNNKEL (reference sequence). V gave up 4 bases and J gave up 6 bases, with 15 bases separating them. Written as DNA, the CDR3 is TGTGCCAGCAGCCCGCGGGGGGGGGCGGATGAAAAACTGTTTTTT. Protein sequence: CASSPRGGADEKLFF.

V is TRBV2 and J is TRBJ1-2, with TRBD1 as a possible D gene (5 bases). The CDR3 has 14 amino acids. Germline loops: CDR1 SNHLY, CDR2 FYNNEI. V shed 6 bases and J shed 5 bases, with 16 bases lying between them. CDR3 sequence reads: CASRGEGERYGYTF. The CDR3 DNA is TGTGCCAGCAGGGGGGAGGGAGAGAGATATGGCTACACCTTC.

The rearrangement joins TRBV11-2 to TRBJ2-2, with D possibly TRBD2 on 6 matching bases. Germline lookup yields CDR1 SGHAT and CDR2 FQNNGV. V was clipped by 1 base and J by 1 base, with 10 bases between them. This CDR3 comprises 16 residues. In DNA, the CDR3 is TGTGCCAGCAGCTTAGGTACAGCGGGGAACACCGGGGAGCTGTTTTTT. It translates to CASSLGTAGNTGELFF.

The J gene is TRBJ1-3, the V gene TRBV11-2, with D unresolved. This CDR3 contains 15 residues. Trimming shortened V by 0 bases and J by 2 bases, and 8 bases separated the two germline ends. Germline CDR1 SGHAT, CDR2 FQNNGV. CDR3 sequence: CASSLDPGAGNTIYF. CDR3 nucleotides: TGTGCCAGCAGCTTAGATCCGGGCGCTGGAAACACCATATATTTT.

Notes on this clonotype: Given a much more abundant clone one base away, this may be a read error. The conserved final phenylalanine or tryptophan is absent from the CDR3, which likely points to a read error. The chain recombines TRBV7-2 with TRBJ2-1; D unresolved. The germline V gene has CDR1 SGHTA and CDR2 FQGNSA. The CDR3 totals 12 residues. V was clipped by 5 bases and J by 8 bases, with 10 bases between them. The CDR3 is CASSLLFDEQFL. Written as DNA, the CDR3 is TGTGCCAGCAGCCTTCTCTTCGATGAGCAGTTCCTC.